This T cell receptor beta chain was sequenced for a study of T cell changes during pregnancy in multiple sclerosis. Germline V gene data show CDR1 as SGHTA and CDR2 as FQGTGA. The CDR3 has 18 residues. The trim removed 2 bases at V and 0 bases at J, leaving 8 bases unmatched. The repertoire was sequenced with immunoSEQ multiplex PCR; TCRdb's copy has only in-frame clones and lacks some. The sample has around 60,000 clones, 85% to 95% seen once; the top ten hold over 0.35%. The specimen was CD4+ T cells from peripheral blood mononuclear cells, collected before pregnancy. This receptor was obtained from a female donor with multiple sclerosis, enrolled in a pregnancy study. V gene TRBV7-3 combines with J gene TRBJ2-3; the match to TRBD1 covers 10 bases. The DNA for the CDR3 is TGTGCCAGCAGCTTATTTGGGACAGGGGACCCTAGCACAGATACGCAGTATTTT. Translated, it gives CASSLFGTGDPSTDTQYF.